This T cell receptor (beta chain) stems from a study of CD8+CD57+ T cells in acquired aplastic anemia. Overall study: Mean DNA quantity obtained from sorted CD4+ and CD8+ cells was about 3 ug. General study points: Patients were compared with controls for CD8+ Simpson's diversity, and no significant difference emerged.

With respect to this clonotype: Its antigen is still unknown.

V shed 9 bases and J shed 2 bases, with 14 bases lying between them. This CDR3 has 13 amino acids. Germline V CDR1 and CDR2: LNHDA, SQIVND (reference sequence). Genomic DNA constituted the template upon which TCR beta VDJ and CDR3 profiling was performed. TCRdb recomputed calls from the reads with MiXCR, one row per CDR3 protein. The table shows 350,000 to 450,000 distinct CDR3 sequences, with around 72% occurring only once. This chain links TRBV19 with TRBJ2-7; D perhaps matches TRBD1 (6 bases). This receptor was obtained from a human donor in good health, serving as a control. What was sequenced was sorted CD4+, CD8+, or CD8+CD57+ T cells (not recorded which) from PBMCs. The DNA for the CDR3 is TGTGCCAGCAGTCCAGGACAGACCTACGAGCAGTACTTC. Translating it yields CASSPGQTYEQYF. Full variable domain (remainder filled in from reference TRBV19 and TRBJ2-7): DGGITQSPKYLFRKEGQNVTLSCEQNLNHDAMYWYRQDPGQGLRLIYYSQIVNDFQKGDIAEGYSVSREKKESFPLTVTSAQKNPTAFYLCASSPGQTYEQYFGPGTRLTVT.